Given below is one T cell receptor beta chain in context. Its antigen is not yet known. No much larger clone exists at a distance of one base, and base qualities are not known. The CDR3 spans 13 residues, from the cysteine through the phenylalanine. The kept DNA is CDR3 alone, 39 bases in frame from the first base. Deletion took 0 bases off V and 3 bases off J, with a span of 5 bases between the germline ends. Based on the germline V gene, the CDR1 and CDR2 sequences are SGHRS and YFSETQ. The sample comes from a study of early T cells in non-severe SARS-CoV-2 infection (dated by TCRdb to the early 2020s). Looking at the study overall: Bulk RNA from unsorted whole blood was used for TCR sequencing, so alpha and beta chains could not be paired. Beyond this particular receptor, the publication reports: VDJdb matching was skewed toward anti-spike CD8 responses and likely underestimated virus-specific expansions, missing private and CD4 specificities.

Library generation was performed with 5' RACE. These reads were obtained on a NextSeq 500. The TCR library protocol attached unique molecular identifiers to individual cDNA molecules to correct for sequencing error and PCR bias. Both TCR alpha and beta chains were sequenced, and tight co-correlation was observed between alpha and beta sequence abundances in each sample. The paper's processing steps were these. Decombinator V4 was used to annotate the V gene, J gene and CDR3 of the TCR sequences. TCRs were defined as expanded if a significant change between any two time points was detected under a Poisson model with p below 0.0001. TCR abundances were normalised to the total number of TCRs sequenced per sample and were expressed as counts per million. MAIT TCRs were defined by TRAV1-2 paired with TRAJ12, TRAJ20 or TRAJ33, and iNKT TCRs by TRAV10 paired with TRAJ18. VDJdb, accessed on 1 November 2021, was searched for TCRs annotated for CMV, EBV and SARS-CoV-2, and TCRs annotated for more than one antigen were excluded. TCRdb reprocessed the public reads (quality trimming at Q25 with fastp, clone calling with MiXCR) and kept in-frame beta chains. Identical CDR3 proteins give one entry, which carries the most common genes and DNA. The V and J calls were determined by TCRdb, not by the authors. Here the sample has over 55,000 distinct CDR3 sequences; roughly a tenth occur a single time. The ten largest account for 1.2% of the sample.

Set within a cohort of healthcare workers in London, UK, this nested case-control study involved weekly PCR testing of nasopharyngeal swabs along with blood sampling. Healthcare workers were recruited during the week of the UK lockdown, between 23 and 31 March 2020, and followed weekly for up to about 15 weeks. The material sequenced was whole blood. The rearrangement combines TRBV5-1 with TRBJ2-3; a confident D gene designation cannot be given. This clonotype originated in an adult who was a healthcare worker with PCR-confirmed SARS-CoV-2 infection or an uninfected control (not recorded which). The DNA is TGCGCCAGCAGCTTGGCGGTAACAGATACGCAGTATTTT. It codes for CASSLAVTDTQYF.